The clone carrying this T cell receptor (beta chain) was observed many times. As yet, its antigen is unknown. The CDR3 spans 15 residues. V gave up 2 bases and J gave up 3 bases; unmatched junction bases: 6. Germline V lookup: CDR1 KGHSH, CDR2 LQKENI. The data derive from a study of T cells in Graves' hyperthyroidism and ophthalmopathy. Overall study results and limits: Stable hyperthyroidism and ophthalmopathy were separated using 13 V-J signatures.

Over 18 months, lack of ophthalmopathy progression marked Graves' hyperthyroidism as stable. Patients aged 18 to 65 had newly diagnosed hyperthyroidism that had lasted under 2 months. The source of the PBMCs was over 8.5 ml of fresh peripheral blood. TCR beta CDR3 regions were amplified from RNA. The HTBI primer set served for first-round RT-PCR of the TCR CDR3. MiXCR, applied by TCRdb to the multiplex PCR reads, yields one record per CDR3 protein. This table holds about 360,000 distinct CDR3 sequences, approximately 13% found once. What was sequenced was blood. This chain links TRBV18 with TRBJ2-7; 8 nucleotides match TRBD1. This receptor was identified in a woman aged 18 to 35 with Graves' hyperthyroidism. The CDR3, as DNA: TGTGCCAGCTCACCATCGACAGGGGCCGTCTACGAGCAGTACTTC. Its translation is CASSPSTGAVYEQYF.